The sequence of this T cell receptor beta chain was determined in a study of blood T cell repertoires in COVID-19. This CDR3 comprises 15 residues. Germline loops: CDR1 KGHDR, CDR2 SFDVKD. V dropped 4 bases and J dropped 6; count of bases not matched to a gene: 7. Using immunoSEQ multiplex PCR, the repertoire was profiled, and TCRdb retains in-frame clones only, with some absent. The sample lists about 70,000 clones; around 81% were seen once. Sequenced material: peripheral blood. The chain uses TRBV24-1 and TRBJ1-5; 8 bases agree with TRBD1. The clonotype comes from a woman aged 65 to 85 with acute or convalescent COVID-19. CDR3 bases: TGTGCCACCAGTGACCCAGGACAGGGAAGTCAGCCCCAGCATTTT. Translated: CATSDPGQGSQPQHF.